Sequencing of this TCR beta chain was carried out in a study of blood T cells in healthy people across ages. V gave up 8 bases and J gave up 8 bases, with 15 bases separating them. Germline lookup yields CDR1 GTSNPN and CDR2 SVGIG (reference sequence). The CDR3 loop spans 11 amino acids. Russia was home to the donors, healthy Caucasian individuals aged about 6 to 90. Study-level results: In older individuals, TCR beta diversity per million T cells was lower, falling roughly linearly with age.

A J-beta primer mix and a sample-barcoded 5' primer were used in a second PCR of about 7 to 12 cycles. Tags on each cDNA molecule came from a template-switch adaptor with 12 random nucleotides. TCRdb re-called the 5' RACE reads through MiXCR, storing one row per CDR3 protein. The data contain about 680,000 distinct CDR3 sequences, around half of them singletons. Remarks on this clonotype: Its cognate antigen is unknown.

Source material: blood. The receptor was derived from an older woman in good health. This chain connects TRBV30 to TRBJ1-2, with D hard to call. This CDR3 is CAGIGSDGYTF. In DNA, the CDR3 is TGTGCCGGAATAGGGTCGGACGGCTACACCTTC.